This T cell receptor beta chain was observed in a study of T cells in Graves' hyperthyroidism and ophthalmopathy. Findings of the study overall: Also found in blood were most expanded thyroid clonotypes above 0.001.

TCR beta CDR3 sequences were amplified from RNA transcripts. Carried out on the TCR CDR3, a first-round RT-PCR used the HTBI primer set. TCRdb used MiXCR to reprocess the multiplex PCR reads, holding one entry per CDR3 protein. The sample records 360,000 or so distinct CDR3 sequences, about a sixth being singletons. The length of the CDR3 is 14 residues. Germline V gene data show CDR1 as MNHEY and CDR2 as SVGAGI. With 2 bases removed from V and 5 bases from J, the gap between germline ends came to 9 bases. The sample holds many counts of this clonotype. Its cognate antigen is unknown. Disease lasting under 3 months, a NOSPECS grade of at least 4, and a Clinical Activity Score of at least 3 were features of the ophthalmopathy patients.

J is TRBJ2-2 and V is TRBV6-5; a weak D match, TRBD1 (6 bases). The TCR was taken from a woman aged 40 to 55 with Graves' ophthalmopathy. Material: blood. The CDR3 is CASSYATGTGELFF. The CDR3 nucleotides read TGTGCCAGCAGTTACGCCACAGGGACCGGGGAGCTGTTTTTT.